Listed below are T cell receptor beta chains from one sample, sequenced in a study of blood T cell repertoires in COVID-19. Assay used: immunoSEQ multiplex PCR; TCRdb lists only in-frame clones, some missing. The sample gives 190,000 or so clones, 85% of which show up once; roughly 20% is in the top ten. Sequencing used PBMCs or T cells enriched from blood (not recorded which). The origin of the receptors is a man aged 35 to 55 who had recovered from COVID-19. The CDR3 runs from the conserved cysteine through the conserved F or W. Fields, in order: CDR3 DNA, CDR3 protein, J gene, clone size, D gene, V gene. D genes are given only for firm matches. Rows give clone size only sometimes, using once, few, many, or a class for an expanded clone.

CDR3nt: TGTGCCAGTAGTAGACAGGCGGCAGAAAAACTGTTTTTT
CDR3aa: CASSRQAAEKLFF
j_gene: TRBJ1-4
abundance: .
d_gene: .
v_gene: TRBV19

CDR3nt: TGTGCCAGCAGCTCCCGGGCAGGGGCCCCCTACGAGCAGTACTTC
CDR3aa: CASSSRAGAPYEQYF
j_gene: TRBJ2-7
abundance: .
d_gene: .
v_gene: TRBV6-5

CDR3nt: TGTGCCACCCGGCTGGGGGGGTACGAGCAGTACTTC
CDR3aa: CATRLGGYEQYF
j_gene: TRBJ2-7
abundance: .
d_gene: TRBD2
v_gene: TRBV19

CDR3nt: TGTGCCAGCAGTTACGAGTCCGCGGGCCCTGAAGCTTTCTTT
CDR3aa: CASSYESAGPEAFF
j_gene: TRBJ1-1
abundance: .
d_gene: .
v_gene: TRBV6-5

CDR3nt: TGTGCCAGCAGCCAGGGCCCCCCCAATGAGCAGTTCTTC
CDR3aa: CASSQGPPNEQFF
j_gene: TRBJ2-1
abundance: .
d_gene: .
v_gene: TRBV3-1/TRBV3-2

CDR3nt: TGTGCCAGCAGCCAAGTGAGCGGGAGGGCCTACGAGCAGTACTTC
CDR3aa: CASSQVSGRAYEQYF
j_gene: TRBJ2-7
abundance: .
d_gene: TRBD2
v_gene: TRBV4-2

CDR3nt: TGCGCCAGCAGCCCCTGGACAGGGCCGAACACTGAAGCTTTCTTT
CDR3aa: CASSPWTGPNTEAFF
j_gene: TRBJ1-1
abundance: .
d_gene: TRBD1
v_gene: TRBV5-1

CDR3nt: TGCGCCAGCAGCCAAGATCTTTCCAGGGGGCTCGGCGAGCAGTACTTC
CDR3aa: CASSQDLSRGLGEQYF
j_gene: TRBJ2-7
abundance: .
d_gene: TRBD1
v_gene: TRBV4-3

CDR3nt: TGTGCCAGCAGTTACCTAGGACAGGGGGCTGGAGAGCAGTACTTC
CDR3aa: CASSYLGQGAGEQYF
j_gene: TRBJ2-7
abundance: .
d_gene: TRBD1
v_gene: TRBV6-5

CDR3nt: TGTGCCAGCAGTTCAGGACAGTTTGGCTACACCTTC
CDR3aa: CASSSGQFGYTF
j_gene: TRBJ1-2
abundance: .
d_gene: .
v_gene: TRBV27

CDR3nt: TGTGCCAGCAGTGAGGACATTGCCCTCTATGGCTACACCTTC
CDR3aa: CASSEDIALYGYTF
j_gene: TRBJ1-2
abundance: once
d_gene: .
v_gene: TRBV6-2/TRBV6-3

CDR3nt: TGTGCCACTCGGCCGGGGACAGGGGCTGGATCACCCCTCCACTTT
CDR3aa: CATRPGTGAGSPLHF
j_gene: TRBJ1-6
abundance: once
d_gene: TRBD1
v_gene: TRBV10-3

CDR3nt: TGCGCCAGCAGCTGGGGAGATGGGGGCGAAGAAAAACTGTTTTTT
CDR3aa: CASSWGDGGEEKLFF
j_gene: TRBJ1-4
abundance: .
d_gene: .
v_gene: TRBV5-1

CDR3nt: TGCGCCAGCAGCGCCTGGACAGGCCAAGGGAACACCATATATTTT
CDR3aa: CASSAWTGQGNTIYF
j_gene: TRBJ1-3
abundance: .
d_gene: TRBD1
v_gene: TRBV5-1

CDR3nt: TGTGCCAGCAGCCCCAGTCCCTCCCGGCAGTATTTT
CDR3aa: CASSPSPSRQYF
j_gene: TRBJ2-3
abundance: .
d_gene: .
v_gene: TRBV14

CDR3nt: TGTGCCAGCAGCTTAGATTTGAGGGCTGAAGCTTTCTTT
CDR3aa: CASSLDLRAEAFF
j_gene: TRBJ1-1
abundance: .
d_gene: .
v_gene: TRBV11-2

CDR3nt: TGTGCCACCAGCAGAGGCCCCCCGAGTGAGAGGGAGCAGTACTTC
CDR3aa: CATSRGPPSEREQYF
j_gene: TRBJ2-7
abundance: .
d_gene: .
v_gene: TRBV15

CDR3nt: TGCAGCGTTGAAGTCTGGGGACAGGGTAAGACTAACTATGGCTACACCTTC
CDR3aa: CSVEVWGQGKTNYGYTF
j_gene: TRBJ1-2
abundance: once
d_gene: TRBD1
v_gene: TRBV29-1

CDR3nt: TGTGCCAGCTCACCCCAGGGCTCCTACAATGAGCAGTTCTTC
CDR3aa: CASSPQGSYNEQFF
j_gene: TRBJ2-1
abundance: .
d_gene: .
v_gene: TRBV18

CDR3nt: TGTGCCAGCAGTTTGGGAGGGGCTGGGGCCAACGTCCTGACTTTC
CDR3aa: CASSLGGAGANVLTF
j_gene: TRBJ2-6
abundance: .
d_gene: TRBD2
v_gene: TRBV28

CDR3nt: TGCGCCAGCACGCCCGAGTGGGCGGGAGGGCTAGAGACCCAGTACTTC
CDR3aa: CASTPEWAGGLETQYF
j_gene: TRBJ2-5
abundance: once
d_gene: TRBD2
v_gene: TRBV4-3

CDR3nt: TGTGCCAGCAGTTCTAGCGGGGACTACAATGAGCAGTTCTTC
CDR3aa: CASSSSGDYNEQFF
j_gene: TRBJ2-1
abundance: medium-sized
d_gene: TRBD2
v_gene: TRBV6-4

CDR3nt: TGTGCCAGTAGTGTCTCCAGGGGGTTACCCGAGCAGTACTTC
CDR3aa: CASSVSRGLPEQYF
j_gene: TRBJ2-7
abundance: .
d_gene: TRBD1
v_gene: TRBV19

CDR3nt: TGCGCCAGCAGCCTCAACAGGGGGCCCAACGAGCAGTACTTC
CDR3aa: CASSLNRGPNEQYF
j_gene: TRBJ2-7
abundance: .
d_gene: TRBD1
v_gene: TRBV4-1

CDR3nt: TGTGCCAGCTCCCGACAGCAGGGGAATTCCCAAGAGACCCAGTACTTC
CDR3aa: CASSRQQGNSQETQYF
j_gene: TRBJ2-5
abundance: .
d_gene: .
v_gene: TRBV18

CDR3nt: TGCAGCGTGGCCCTAGATTATAGCAATCAGCCCCAGCATTTT
CDR3aa: CSVALDYSNQPQHF
j_gene: TRBJ1-5
abundance: .
d_gene: .
v_gene: TRBV29-1

CDR3nt: TGTGCCAGCAGTTCCGGGACAGGGATCGACGAGCAGTACTTC
CDR3aa: CASSSGTGIDEQYF
j_gene: TRBJ2-7
abundance: .
d_gene: TRBD1
v_gene: TRBV11-2

CDR3nt: TGTGCCAGCAGCGTAGGTGAGCATCAGCCCCAGCATTTT
CDR3aa: CASSVGEHQPQHF
j_gene: TRBJ1-5
abundance: few
d_gene: .
v_gene: TRBV9

CDR3nt: TGTGCCAGTAGTATAGGAGCGGGAACCCTCACAGATACGCAGTATTTT
CDR3aa: CASSIGAGTLTDTQYF
j_gene: TRBJ2-3
abundance: .
d_gene: TRBD2
v_gene: TRBV19

CDR3nt: TGTGCCACCGAGTCTAGGTTTGGGGCCAACGTCCTGACTTTC
CDR3aa: CATESRFGANVLTF
j_gene: TRBJ2-6
abundance: .
d_gene: .
v_gene: TRBV24-1

CDR3nt: TGTGCCAGCAGCTTAAGAGAGGGGGCGGACACTGAAGCTTTCTTT
CDR3aa: CASSLREGADTEAFF
j_gene: TRBJ1-1
abundance: .
d_gene: TRBD1
v_gene: TRBV7-3